These 9 T cell receptor beta chains share one sample of origin, sequenced in a study of blood T cell repertoires in COVID-19. TCRdb's table, derived via immunoSEQ multiplex PCR, lists solely in-frame clones and lacks some. The table lists roughly 200,000 clones, around 90% of them singletons, with approximately 7% in the top ten. The material sequenced was peripheral blood. These receptors were taken from a man aged 40-49 years with acute or convalescent COVID-19.

This clone showed up just once. Distinct nucleotide sequences in the sample also encode this CDR3. V usage is TRBV5-1 and J usage is TRBJ2-3; 14 bases match TRBD2. V dropped 2 bases and J dropped 6; count of bases not matched to a gene: 2. The CDR3 loop spans 15 amino acids. CDR1 and CDR2 from the germline V gene are SGHRS and YFSETQ. In DNA form, the CDR3 reads TGCGCCAGCAGCTTCGGGACTAGCGGGGGTGATACGCAGTATTTT. As protein: CASSFGTSGGDTQYF.

This chain connects TRBV2 to TRBJ1-1; D is unresolved. The CDR3 spans 13 residues. The V gene lost 3 bases and the J gene lost 1 base, with 6 bases spanning the gap. Germline V gene sequence: CDR1 SNHLY, CDR2 FYNNEI. The CDR3 DNA reads TGTGCCAGCAGTGAGCTTAGGAACACTGAAGCTTTCTTT. The encoded protein is CASSELRNTEAFF.

The chain combines TRBV5-1 with TRBJ2-2; maybe TRBD1 (6 bases). The CDR3 has 15 residues. The V gene's germline CDR1 is SGHRS and CDR2 YFSETQ. The V end was cut by 4 bases, the J end by 1 base, with 11 bases between. The CDR3 region is CASSGGLLNTGELFF. The CDR3 DNA reads as TGCGCCAGCAGCGGGGGCCTCCTGAACACCGGGGAGCTGTTTTTT.

V usage is TRBV6-1 and J usage is TRBJ2-7; 7 bases are shared with TRBD2. After removal of 5 bases from V and 5 bases from J, the junction contained 6 bases not matched to a gene. Per the germline V gene, CDR1 is MNHNS and CDR2 is SASEGT. The CDR3 is 13 residues long. Here the CDR3 reads CASSPVGGNEQYF. Written as DNA, the CDR3 is TGTGCCAGCAGTCCCGTGGGAGGGAACGAGCAGTACTTC.

The rearrangement links TRBV29-1 to TRBJ2-5; D is unclear. Trimming took 5 bases from V and 0 from J, leaving 7 bases between them. Germline CDR1 is SQVTM and CDR2 is ANQGSEA. The CDR3 spans 12 residues. In DNA, the CDR3 is TGCAGCGTTATACAGCACCAAGAGACCCAGTACTTC. It is translated as CSVIQHQETQYF.

The chain links TRBV7-9 to TRBJ2-7, with D perhaps matching TRBD2 (7 bases). The CDR3 length is 15 residues. Germline V gene sequence: CDR1 SEHNR, CDR2 FQNEAQ (reference sequence). Trimming left V 3 bases short and J 5 bases short, with 17 bases between. CDR3 protein: CASSFGGGPENEQYF. CDR3 DNA sequence: TGTGCCAGCAGCTTTGGGGGGGGCCCAGAAAACGAGCAGTACTTC.

V is TRBV2 and J is TRBJ2-7; possible D gene TRBD1, 5 bases. Deletions cut 3 bases from V and 6 bases from J, with 12 bases between. The CDR3 contains 13 residues. Germline CDR1 is SNHLY and CDR2 is FYNNEI. The CDR3 reads CASSEQGWGEQYF. The CDR3 DNA is TGTGCCAGCAGTGAGCAGGGTTGGGGCGAGCAGTACTTC.

The V and J genes are TRBV5-4 and TRBJ2-2, with unresolved D. Germline V gene data show CDR1 as SGHNT and CDR2 as YYREEE (reference sequence). The CDR3 runs 14 residues. V shed 2 bases and J shed 1 base, with 6 bases lying between them. The CDR3 region is CASSFFGNTGELFF. The CDR3 nucleotides are TGTGCCAGCAGCTTCTTCGGGAACACCGGGGAGCTGTTTTTT.

This chain uses TRBV10-2 with TRBJ2-7, with 10 bases identical to TRBD1. There are 13 residues in the CDR3. V lost 5 bases and J lost 6; bases outside the gene matches: 4. CDR1 is WSHSY and CDR2 is SAAADI in the germline V gene. The CDR3 DNA reads TGCGCCAGCAGTCCCGGGACAGGGGTCGAGCAGTACTTC. Residues: CASSPGTGVEQYF.